This T cell receptor beta chain is drawn from a study of siplizumab effects on memory and regulatory T cells (dated by TCRdb to about 2019). Broadly, across the study: The effect of the anti-CD2 antibody siplizumab on alloreactive T-cell subsets was examined in allogeneic mixed lymphocyte reactions constructed from human PBMCs. Points the paper makes about the study in general: The suppressive function of proliferating Tregs from siplizumab cultures was not functionally confirmed. The cumulative frequency of alloreactive sequences that could be traced back to unstimulated CD4+ memory T cells was significantly reduced by siplizumab. Because sequences below about 10^-5 frequency were poorly captured, only a minor fraction of alloreactive clones could be mapped to unstimulated subsets. Compared with memory T cells, unstimulated naive T cells appeared more diverse, and naive cells seemed to make a substantial contribution to the alloresponse. Among mappable alloreactive CD4+ clones, an average Treg-derived fraction of roughly 71% was observed with siplizumab, compared with 25% to 30% in control reactions. Roughly 75-95% of proliferating CD4+ or CD8+ clones could not be assigned a naive or memory phenotype.

In three donor pairs, further sequencing was done on unstimulated CD8+ naive, CD4+ memory, CD8+ TEMRA, CD4+ naive and CD8+ effector memory subsets. Sorted unstimulated T cells, along with proliferating T cells recovered from mixed lymphocyte reactions, underwent TCRbeta CDR3 sequencing. Fresh whole blood from fewer than 11 HLA-typed healthy donors was used as the source from which PBMCs were isolated. To note about this clone: Its recognized antigen is unknown. The sample holds no much larger clone one base away, and base qualities are not on file.

The CDR3 contains 15 residues, cysteine and phenylalanine counted. The sequence is cut down to CDR3 DNA, 45 bases in frame from base 1. The germline V gene encodes CDR1 SEHNR and CDR2 FQNEAQ (reference sequence). V loses 2 bases at its end and J loses 8 bases; junction bases beyond the gene matches: 11. Library prep was done by the immunoSEQ multiplex PCR assay. Some 100,000 TCR templates per sample were assayed by the deep sequencing platform. Genomic DNA extracted from sorted T cells was used for TCRbeta CDR3 sequencing. The authors' pipeline ran thus. The R programming language was used for clonal analysis of TCRbeta CDR3 data. Unstimulated samples were compared with post-reaction CFSE-low samples to define alloreactive CD4+ and CD8+ clones. Regulatory or non-regulatory origin of alloreactive CD4+ clones was assigned by matching sequences to the sorted unstimulated Treg and non-Treg repertoires. TCRdb stores this immuneACCESS table with in-frame sequences only. Part of the clones is absent; in the studies checked, under half of the shortfall reflects unresolved V genes, and no reason is known for the rest. V, J and clone size derive from that table, while D and trimming were established from the DNA sequence. The sample table holds more than 60,000 clones, of which approximately 96% were seen once. Roughly 0.1% of the sample is in the top ten clones.

The chain is made from TRBV7-9 and TRBJ1-2, and 7 junctional nucleotides match TRBD1. The TCR sequence derives from a human donor in good health. Sequencing used naive CD8+ T cells sorted from blood. The sample's cell subset or site label, decoded: unstimulated naive T cells. DNA sequence: TGTGCCAGCAGCTTAACCTCAGGACAGGTCGGGGGCTACACCTTC. It encodes CASSLTSGQVGGYTF. Joined to the reference TRBV7-9 and TRBJ1-2 proteins, this CDR3 gives the full variable domain: DTGVSQNPRHKITKRGQNVTFRCDPISEHNRLYWYRQTLGQGPEFLTYFQNEAQLEKSRLLSDRFSAERPKGSFSTLEIQRTEQGDSAMYLCASSLTSGQVGGYTFGSGTRLTVV.